This T cell receptor (beta chain) appears in the sequencing data of a study of cytomegalovirus exposure and HLA in healthy donors. Overall study findings and caveats: In an earlier analysis, in some 500 donors, most V segments appeared productive either ~87% or ~30% of the time.

Of note for this clone: As yet, its antigen is unknown.

The PCR contained 60 Vbeta and 13 Jbeta primers. Libraries were prepared by immunoSEQ multiplex PCR; TCRdb keeps only in-frame clonotypes and omits some of them. The data show about 200,000 clones, 70% to 85% seen once. V shed 7 bases and J 4 bases; nucleotides not matched to a gene: 12. Germline V lookup: CDR1 SQVTM, CDR2 ANQGSEA. The CDR3 consists of 14 residues. The sequenced sample consisted of PBMCs. V gene TRBV29-1 combines with J gene TRBJ2-7, with TRBD1 identical over 8 bases. The source of this sequence is a man aged 50 to 59 in good health and CMV-seronegative. CDR3 DNA: TGCAGCGCTACGGCGGGACAGGCGAGATACGAGCAGTACTTC. Translation: CSATAGQARYEQYF.